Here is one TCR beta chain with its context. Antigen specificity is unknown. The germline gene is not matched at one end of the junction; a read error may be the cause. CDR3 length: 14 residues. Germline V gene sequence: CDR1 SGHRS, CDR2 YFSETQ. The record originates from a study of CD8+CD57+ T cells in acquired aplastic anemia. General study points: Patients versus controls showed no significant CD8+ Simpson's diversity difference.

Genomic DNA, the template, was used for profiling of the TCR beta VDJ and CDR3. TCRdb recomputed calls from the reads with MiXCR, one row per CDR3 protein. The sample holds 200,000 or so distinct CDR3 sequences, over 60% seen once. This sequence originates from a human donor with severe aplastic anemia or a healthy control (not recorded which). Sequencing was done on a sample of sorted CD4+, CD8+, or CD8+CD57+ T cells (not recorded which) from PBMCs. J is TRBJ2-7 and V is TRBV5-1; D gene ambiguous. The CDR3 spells CASRVSVSSYEQYF. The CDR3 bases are TGTGCCAGTAGAGTGTCGGTCAGCTCCTACGAGCAGTACTTC.